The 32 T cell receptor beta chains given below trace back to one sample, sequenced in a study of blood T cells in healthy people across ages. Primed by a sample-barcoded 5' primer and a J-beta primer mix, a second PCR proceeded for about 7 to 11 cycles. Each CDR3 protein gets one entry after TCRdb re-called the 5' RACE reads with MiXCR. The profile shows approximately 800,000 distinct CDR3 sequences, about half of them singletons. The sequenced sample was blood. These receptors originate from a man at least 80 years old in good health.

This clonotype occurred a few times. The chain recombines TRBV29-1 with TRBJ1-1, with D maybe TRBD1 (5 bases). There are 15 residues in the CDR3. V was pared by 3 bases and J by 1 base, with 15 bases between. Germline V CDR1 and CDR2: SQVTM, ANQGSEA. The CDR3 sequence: CSVDNSGQKNTEAFF. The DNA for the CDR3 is TGCAGCGTTGACAATTCAGGGCAGAAGAACACTGAAGCTTTCTTT.

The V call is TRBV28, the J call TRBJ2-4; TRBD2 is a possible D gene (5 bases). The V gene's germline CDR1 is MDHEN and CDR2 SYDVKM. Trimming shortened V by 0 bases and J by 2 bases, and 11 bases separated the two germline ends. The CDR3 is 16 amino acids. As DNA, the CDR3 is TGTGCCAGCAGTTTATGGAGAGGGAAGACCAAAAACATTCAGTACTTC. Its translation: CASSLWRGKTKNIQYF.

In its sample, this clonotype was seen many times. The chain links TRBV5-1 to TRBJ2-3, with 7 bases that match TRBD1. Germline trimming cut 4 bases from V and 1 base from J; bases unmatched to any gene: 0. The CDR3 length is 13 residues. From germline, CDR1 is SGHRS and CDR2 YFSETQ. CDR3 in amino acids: CASSTGGTDTQYF. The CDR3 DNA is TGCGCCAGCAGCACAGGGGGCACAGATACGCAGTATTTT.

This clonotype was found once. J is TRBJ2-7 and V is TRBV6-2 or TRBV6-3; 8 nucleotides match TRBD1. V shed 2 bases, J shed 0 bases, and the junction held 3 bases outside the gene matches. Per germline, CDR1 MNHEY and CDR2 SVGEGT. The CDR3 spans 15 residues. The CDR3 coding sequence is TGTGCCAGCAGTTACCGGGACAGGAGCTCCTACGAGCAGTACTTC. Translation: CASSYRDRSSYEQYF.

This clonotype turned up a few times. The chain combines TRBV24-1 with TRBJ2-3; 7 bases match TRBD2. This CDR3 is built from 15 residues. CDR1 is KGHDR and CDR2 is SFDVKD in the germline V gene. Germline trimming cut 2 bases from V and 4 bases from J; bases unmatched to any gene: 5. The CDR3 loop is CATSDSVTSADTQYF. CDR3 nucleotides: TGTGCCACCAGTGATTCCGTTACTAGCGCAGATACGCAGTATTTT.

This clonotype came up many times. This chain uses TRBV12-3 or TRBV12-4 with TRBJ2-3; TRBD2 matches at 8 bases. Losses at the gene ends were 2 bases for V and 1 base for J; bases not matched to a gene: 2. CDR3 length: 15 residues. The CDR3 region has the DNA TGTGCCAGCAGTTTACGGGGGGGGGGCACAGATACGCAGTATTTT. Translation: CASSLRGGGTDTQYF.

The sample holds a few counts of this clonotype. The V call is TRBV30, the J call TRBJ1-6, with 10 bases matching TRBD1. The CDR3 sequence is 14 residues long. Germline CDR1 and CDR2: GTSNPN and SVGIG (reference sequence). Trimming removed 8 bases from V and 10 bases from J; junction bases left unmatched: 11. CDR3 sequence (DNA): TGTGCCGGCAAAGCCGGGACAGGGGTCTCACCCCTCCACTTT. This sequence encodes CAGKAGTGVSPLHF.

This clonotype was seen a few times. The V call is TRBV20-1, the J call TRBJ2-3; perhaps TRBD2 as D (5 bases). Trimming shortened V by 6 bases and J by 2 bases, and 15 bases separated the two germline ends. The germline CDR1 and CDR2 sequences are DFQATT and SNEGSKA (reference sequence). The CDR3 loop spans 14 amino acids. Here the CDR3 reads CSAVEERFTDTQYF. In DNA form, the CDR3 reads TGCAGTGCCGTAGAGGAGCGGTTCACAGATACGCAGTATTTT.

Written as DNA, the CDR3 is TGTGCCAGCAGGTTCAGAACTATTTACGAGCAGTACTTC. Translation gives CASRFRTIYEQYF. The chain recombines TRBV12-3 or TRBV12-4 with TRBJ2-7, with unresolved D. Trimming stripped 6 bases from V and 4 bases from J, with 13 bases between. The CDR3 sequence is 13 residues long.

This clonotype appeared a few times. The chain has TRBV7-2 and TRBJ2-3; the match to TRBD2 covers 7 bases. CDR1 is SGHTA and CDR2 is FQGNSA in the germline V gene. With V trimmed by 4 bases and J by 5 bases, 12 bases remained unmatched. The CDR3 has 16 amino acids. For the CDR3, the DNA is TGTGCCAGCAGCTCCCCCGGCGGGGGATTTGTAGATACGCAGTATTTT. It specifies CASSSPGGGFVDTQYF.

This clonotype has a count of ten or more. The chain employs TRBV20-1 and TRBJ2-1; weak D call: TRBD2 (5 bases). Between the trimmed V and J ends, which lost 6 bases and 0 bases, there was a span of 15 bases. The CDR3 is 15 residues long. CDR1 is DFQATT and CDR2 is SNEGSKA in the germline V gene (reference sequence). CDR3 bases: TGCAGTGCCCAGACTATAACGAGCTCCTACAATGAGCAGTTCTTC. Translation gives CSAQTITSSYNEQFF.

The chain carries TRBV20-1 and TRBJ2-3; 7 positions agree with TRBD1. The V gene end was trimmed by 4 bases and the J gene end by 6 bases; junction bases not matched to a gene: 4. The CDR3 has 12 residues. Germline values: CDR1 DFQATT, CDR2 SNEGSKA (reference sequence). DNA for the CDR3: TGCAGTGCTAAGGGGACAGCCGATACGCAGTATTTT. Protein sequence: CSAKGTADTQYF.

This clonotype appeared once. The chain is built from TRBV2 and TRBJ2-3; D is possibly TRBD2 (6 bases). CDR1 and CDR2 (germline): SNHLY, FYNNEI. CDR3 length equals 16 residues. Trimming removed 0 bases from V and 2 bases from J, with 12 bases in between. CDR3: CASSEAGTSLTDTQYF. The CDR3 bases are TGTGCCAGCAGTGAAGCTGGGACTTCCCTCACAGATACGCAGTATTTT.

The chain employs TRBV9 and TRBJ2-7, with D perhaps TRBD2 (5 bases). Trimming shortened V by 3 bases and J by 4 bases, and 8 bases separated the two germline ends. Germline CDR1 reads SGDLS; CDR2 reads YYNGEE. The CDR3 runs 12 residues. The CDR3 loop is CASSGPGYEQYF. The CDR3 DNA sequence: TGTGCCAGCAGCGGGCCGGGATACGAGCAGTACTTC.

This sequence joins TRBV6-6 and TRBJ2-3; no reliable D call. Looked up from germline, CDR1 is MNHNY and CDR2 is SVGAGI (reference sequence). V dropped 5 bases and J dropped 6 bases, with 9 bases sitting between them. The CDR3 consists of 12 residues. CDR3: CASSTESDTQYF. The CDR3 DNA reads TGTGCCAGCAGTACTGAGTCGGATACGCAGTATTTT.

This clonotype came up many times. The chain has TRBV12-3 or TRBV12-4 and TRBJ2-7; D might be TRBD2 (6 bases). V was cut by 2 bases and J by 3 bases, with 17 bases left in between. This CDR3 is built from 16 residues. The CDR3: CASSLNDWGSGYEQYF. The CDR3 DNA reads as TGTGCCAGCAGTTTAAACGATTGGGGTAGCGGCTACGAGCAGTACTTC.

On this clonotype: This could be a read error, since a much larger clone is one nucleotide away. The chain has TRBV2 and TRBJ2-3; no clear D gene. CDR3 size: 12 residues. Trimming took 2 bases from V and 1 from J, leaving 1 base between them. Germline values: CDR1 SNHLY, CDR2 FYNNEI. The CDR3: CASSERTDTQYF. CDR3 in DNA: TGTGCCAGCAGTGAACGCACAGATACGCAGTATTTT.

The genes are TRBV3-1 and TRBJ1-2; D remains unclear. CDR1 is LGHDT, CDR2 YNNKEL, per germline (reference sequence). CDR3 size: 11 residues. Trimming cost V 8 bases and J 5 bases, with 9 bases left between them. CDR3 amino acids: CASSSRYGYTF. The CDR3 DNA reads TGTGCCAGCTCTTCGCGGTATGGCTACACCTTC.

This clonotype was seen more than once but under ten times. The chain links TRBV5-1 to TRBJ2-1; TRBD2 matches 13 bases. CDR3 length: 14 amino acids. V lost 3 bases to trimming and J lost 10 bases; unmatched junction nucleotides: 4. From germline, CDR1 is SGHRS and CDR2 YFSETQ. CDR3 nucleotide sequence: TGCGCCAGCAGCTGGGGGACTAGCGGGATAGAGCAGTTCTTC. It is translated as CASSWGTSGIEQFF.

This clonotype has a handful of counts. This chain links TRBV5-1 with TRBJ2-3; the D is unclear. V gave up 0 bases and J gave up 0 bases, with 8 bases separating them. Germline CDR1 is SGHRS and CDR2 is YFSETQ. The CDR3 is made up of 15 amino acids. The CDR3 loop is CASSLGPGSTDTQYF. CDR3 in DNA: TGCGCCAGCAGCTTGGGGCCCGGGAGCACAGATACGCAGTATTTT.

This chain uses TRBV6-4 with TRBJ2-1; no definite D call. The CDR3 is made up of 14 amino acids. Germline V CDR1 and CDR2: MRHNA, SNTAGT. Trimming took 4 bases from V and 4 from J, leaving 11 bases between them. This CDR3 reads CASSVSAQYNEQFF. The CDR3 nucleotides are TGTGCCAGCAGTGTTTCAGCGCAATACAATGAGCAGTTCTTC.

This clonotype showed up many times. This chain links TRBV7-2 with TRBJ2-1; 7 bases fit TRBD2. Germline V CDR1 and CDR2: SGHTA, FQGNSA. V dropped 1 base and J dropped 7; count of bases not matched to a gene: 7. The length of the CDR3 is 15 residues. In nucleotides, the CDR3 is TGTGCCAGCAGCTTAGGAGCGAGGACTAGGAATGAGCAGTTCTTC. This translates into CASSLGARTRNEQFF.

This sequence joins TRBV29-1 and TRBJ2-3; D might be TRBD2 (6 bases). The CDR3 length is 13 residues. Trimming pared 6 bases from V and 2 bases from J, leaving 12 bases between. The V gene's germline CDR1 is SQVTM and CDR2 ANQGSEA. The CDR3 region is CSVQRRDTDTQYF. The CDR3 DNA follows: TGCAGCGTGCAGCGGAGGGACACAGATACGCAGTATTTT.

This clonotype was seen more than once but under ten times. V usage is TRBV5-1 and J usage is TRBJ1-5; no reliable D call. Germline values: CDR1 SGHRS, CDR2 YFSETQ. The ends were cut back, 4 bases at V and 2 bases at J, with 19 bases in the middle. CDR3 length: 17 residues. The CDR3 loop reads CASSNPVKGWGNQPQHF. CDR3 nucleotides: TGCGCCAGCAGCAATCCAGTCAAGGGATGGGGCAATCAGCCCCAGCATTTT.

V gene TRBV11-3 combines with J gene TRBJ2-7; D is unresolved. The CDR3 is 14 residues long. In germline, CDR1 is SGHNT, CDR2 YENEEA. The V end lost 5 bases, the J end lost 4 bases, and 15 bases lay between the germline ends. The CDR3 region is CASSLRFRRYEQYF. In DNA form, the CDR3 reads TGTGCCAGCAGCCTACGTTTTCGTAGATACGAGCAGTACTTC.

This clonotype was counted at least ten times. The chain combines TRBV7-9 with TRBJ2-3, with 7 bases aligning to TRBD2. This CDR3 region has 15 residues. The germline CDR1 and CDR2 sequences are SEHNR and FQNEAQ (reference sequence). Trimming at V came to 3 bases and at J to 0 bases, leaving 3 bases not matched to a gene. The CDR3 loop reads CASSFPSGSTDTQYF. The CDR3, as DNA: TGTGCCAGCAGCTTTCCTAGCGGTAGCACAGATACGCAGTATTTT.

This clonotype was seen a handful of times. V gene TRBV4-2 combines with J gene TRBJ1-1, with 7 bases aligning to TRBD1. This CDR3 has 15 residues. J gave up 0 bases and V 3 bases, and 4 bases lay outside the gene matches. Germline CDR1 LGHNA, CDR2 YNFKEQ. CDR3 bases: TGTGCCAGCAGCCACGGCAGGGGGTTGAACACTGAAGCTTTCTTT. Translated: CASSHGRGLNTEAFF.

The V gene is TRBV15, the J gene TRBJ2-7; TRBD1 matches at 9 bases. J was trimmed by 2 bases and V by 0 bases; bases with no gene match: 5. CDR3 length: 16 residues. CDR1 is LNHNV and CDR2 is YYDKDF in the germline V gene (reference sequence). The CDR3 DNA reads TGTGCCACCAGCAGAGATCTAGGGACAGGGCCCTACGAGCAGTACTTC. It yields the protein CATSRDLGTGPYEQYF.

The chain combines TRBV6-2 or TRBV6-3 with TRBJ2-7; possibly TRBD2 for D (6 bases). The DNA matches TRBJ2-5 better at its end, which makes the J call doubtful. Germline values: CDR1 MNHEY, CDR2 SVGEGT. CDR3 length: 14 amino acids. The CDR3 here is CASSSTSALETQYF. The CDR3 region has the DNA TGTGCCAGCAGTTCGACTAGTGCTTTAGAGACCCAGTACTTC.

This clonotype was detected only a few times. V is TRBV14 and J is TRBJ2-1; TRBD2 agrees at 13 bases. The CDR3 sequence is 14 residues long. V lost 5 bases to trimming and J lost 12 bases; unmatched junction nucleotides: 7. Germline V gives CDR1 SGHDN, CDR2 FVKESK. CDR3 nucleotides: TGTGCCAGCAGCTATCGACTAGCGGGAGGTGGGCAGTTCTTC. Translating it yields CASSYRLAGGGQFF.

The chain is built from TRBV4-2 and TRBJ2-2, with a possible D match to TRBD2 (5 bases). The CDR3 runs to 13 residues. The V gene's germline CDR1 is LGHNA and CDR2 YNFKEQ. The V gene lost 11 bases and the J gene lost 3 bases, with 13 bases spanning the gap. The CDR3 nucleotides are TGTGCCGCTACCGAGGAGGACACCGGGGAGCTGTTTTTT. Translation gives CAATEEDTGELFF.

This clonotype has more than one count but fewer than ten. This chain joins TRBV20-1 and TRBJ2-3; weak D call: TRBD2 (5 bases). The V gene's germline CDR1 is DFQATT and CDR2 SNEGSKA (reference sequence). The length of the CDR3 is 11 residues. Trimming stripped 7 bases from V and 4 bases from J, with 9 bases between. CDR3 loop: CSVVAPDTQYF. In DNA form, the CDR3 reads TGCAGTGTGGTAGCGCCAGATACGCAGTATTTT.